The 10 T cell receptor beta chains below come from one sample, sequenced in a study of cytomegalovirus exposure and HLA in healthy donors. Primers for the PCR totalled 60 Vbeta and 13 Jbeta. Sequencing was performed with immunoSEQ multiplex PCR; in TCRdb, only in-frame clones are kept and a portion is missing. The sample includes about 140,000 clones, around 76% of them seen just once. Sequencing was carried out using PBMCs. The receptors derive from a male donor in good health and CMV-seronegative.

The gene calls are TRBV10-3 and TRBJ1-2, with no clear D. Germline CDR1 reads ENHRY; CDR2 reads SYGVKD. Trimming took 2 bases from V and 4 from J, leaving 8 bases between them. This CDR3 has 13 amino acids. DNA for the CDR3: TGTGCCATCAGTGAGGAGGGCTTCTATGGCTACACCTTC. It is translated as CAISEEGFYGYTF.

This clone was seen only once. The CDR3 coding sequence is TGTGCCAGCAGCGTAGTTCCCGGGGGGTCTGGAAACACCATATATTTT. The encoded protein is CASSVVPGGSGNTIYF. The V and J genes are TRBV9 and TRBJ1-3, with D possibly being TRBD1 (5 bases). Germline loops: CDR1 SGDLS, CDR2 YYNGEE. Trimming removed 0 bases at V and 1 base at J, with 11 bases between. The CDR3 contains 16 residues.

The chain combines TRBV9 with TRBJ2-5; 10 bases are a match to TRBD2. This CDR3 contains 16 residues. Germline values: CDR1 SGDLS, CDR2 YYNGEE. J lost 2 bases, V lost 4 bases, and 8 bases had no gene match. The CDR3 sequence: CASSPGLAVFQETQYF. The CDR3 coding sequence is TGTGCCAGCAGCCCCGGACTAGCGGTATTTCAAGAGACCCAGTACTTC.

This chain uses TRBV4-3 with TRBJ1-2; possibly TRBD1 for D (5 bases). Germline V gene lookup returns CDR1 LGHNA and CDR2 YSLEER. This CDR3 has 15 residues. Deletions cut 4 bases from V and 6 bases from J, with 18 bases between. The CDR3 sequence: CASSPGVYGADGYTF. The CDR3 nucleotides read TGCGCCAGCAGCCCCGGAGTCTATGGGGCGGATGGCTACACCTTC.

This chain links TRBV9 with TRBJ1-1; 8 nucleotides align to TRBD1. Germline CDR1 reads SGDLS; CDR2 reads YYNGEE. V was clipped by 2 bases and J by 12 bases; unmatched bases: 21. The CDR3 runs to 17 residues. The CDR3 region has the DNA TGTGCCAGCAGCGTCGATCCTGGAACGACAGGGGATCCCGGCCCTTTCTTT. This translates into CASSVDPGTTGDPGPFF.

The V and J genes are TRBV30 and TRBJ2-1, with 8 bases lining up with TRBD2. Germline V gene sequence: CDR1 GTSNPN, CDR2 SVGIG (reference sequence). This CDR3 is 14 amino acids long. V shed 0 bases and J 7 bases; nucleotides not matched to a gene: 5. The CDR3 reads CAWSVSGGGNEQFF. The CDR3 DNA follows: TGTGCCTGGAGTGTAAGCGGGGGTGGGAATGAGCAGTTCTTC. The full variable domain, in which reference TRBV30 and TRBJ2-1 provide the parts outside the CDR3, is SQTIHQWPATLVQPVGSPLSLECTVEGTSNPNLYWYRQAAGRGLQLLFYSVGIGQISSEVPQNLSASRPQDRQFILSSKKLLLSDSGFYLCAWSVSGGGNEQFFGPGTRLTVL.

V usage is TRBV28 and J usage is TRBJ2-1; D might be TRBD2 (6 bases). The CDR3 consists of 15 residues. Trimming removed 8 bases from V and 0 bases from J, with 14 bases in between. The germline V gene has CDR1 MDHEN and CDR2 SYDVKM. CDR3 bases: TGTGCCAGCGTGGAGGGACGGAGCTCCTACAATGAGCAGTTCTTC. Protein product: CASVEGRSSYNEQFF.

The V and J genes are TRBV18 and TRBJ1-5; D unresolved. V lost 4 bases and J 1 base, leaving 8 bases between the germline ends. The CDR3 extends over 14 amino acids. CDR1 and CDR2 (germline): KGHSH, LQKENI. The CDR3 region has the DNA TGTGCCAGCTCACGCGGGATGAGCAATCAGCCCCAGCATTTT. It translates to CASSRGMSNQPQHF.

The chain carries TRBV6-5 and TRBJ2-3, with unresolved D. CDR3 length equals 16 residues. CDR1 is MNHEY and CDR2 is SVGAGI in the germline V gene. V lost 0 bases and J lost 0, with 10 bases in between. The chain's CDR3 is CASSYSVLLSTDTQYF. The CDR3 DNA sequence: TGTGCCAGCAGTTACTCGGTCTTACTTAGCACAGATACGCAGTATTTT.

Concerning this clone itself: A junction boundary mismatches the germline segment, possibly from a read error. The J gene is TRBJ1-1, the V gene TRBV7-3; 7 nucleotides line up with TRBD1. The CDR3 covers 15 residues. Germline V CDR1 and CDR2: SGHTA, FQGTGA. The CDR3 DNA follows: TGTGCCAGCAGCCCAAGGGGACAGCCGAACACTGACGCTTTCTTT. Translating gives CASSPRGQPNTDAFF.